One and the same sample provided the 26 T cell receptor beta chains below, sequenced in a study of OX40 agonist ivuxolimab in advanced cancers. Clones were read by immunoSEQ multiplex PCR, and TCRdb kept only the in-frame ones, dropping some. The table records 35,000 to 50,000 clones, under 90% of them present only once. The sample was CD4+ or CD8+ T cells sorted from blood, taken in a trial of the OX40 agonist ivuxolimab. The receptors originated from an adult with an advanced solid tumor such as melanoma, head and neck, liver or kidney cancer.

The rearrangement joins TRBV27 to TRBJ2-2, with 9 bases that match TRBD1. The CDR3 runs 14 residues. With V trimmed by 6 bases and J by 7 bases, 6 bases remained unmatched. CDR1 and CDR2 (germline): MNHEY, SMNVEV (reference sequence). CDR3 DNA sequence: TGTGCCAGCAGCCGGGGACAGGGAGTCGGGGAGCTGTTTTTT. Its translation: CASSRGQGVGELFF.

The rearrangement joins TRBV29-1 to TRBJ2-7; 7 bases line up with TRBD2. This CDR3 has 12 residues. The germline gives CDR1 SQVTM, CDR2 ANQGSEA. V was pared by 5 bases and J by 6 bases, with 7 bases of the junction left unmatched. Here the CDR3 DNA reads TGCAGCGTTCAAACTTCTAGCGGCGAGCAGTACTTC. Translating gives CSVQTSSGEQYF.

V and J are TRBV10-3 and TRBJ2-7, with TRBD2 matching 7 bases. Germline V gives CDR1 ENHRY, CDR2 SYGVKD. Trimming cost V 0 bases and J 6 bases; bases outside gene matches: 8. This CDR3 is built from 15 residues. In DNA form, the CDR3 reads TGTGCCATCAGTGAGTCGGGAGGGGAGTATGCCGAGCAGTACTTC. Translated: CAISESGGEYAEQYF.

The rearrangement uses TRBV5-4 and TRBJ1-2; D possibly corresponds to TRBD1 (5 bases). CDR1 SGHNT and CDR2 YYREEE come from the germline V gene (reference sequence). Trimming left V 4 bases short and J 2 bases short, with 15 bases between. CDR3 length equals 15 residues. The chain's CDR3 is CASSPTGRDNYGYTF. CDR3 DNA sequence: TGTGCCAGCAGCCCCACGGGCCGGGACAACTATGGCTACACCTTC.

The V and J genes are TRBV12-5 and TRBJ1-2; TRBD1 matches 10 bases. The trim removed 0 bases at V and 6 bases at J, leaving 4 bases unmatched. CDR3 length equals 15 residues. Germline CDR1 reads LGHNT; CDR2 reads FRNRAP. CDR3 region: CASGLVGGTGDGYTF. CDR3 DNA sequence: TGTGCTAGTGGTTTGGTGGGGGGGACAGGGGATGGCTACACCTTC.

The chain links TRBV28 to TRBJ1-2, with a weak D call TRBD1 (5 bases). The V gene's germline CDR1 is MDHEN and CDR2 SYDVKM. The V and J ends lost 5 bases and 0 bases respectively, with 10 bases between them. This CDR3 is 14 amino acids long. CDR3 sequence: CASSGDSANYGYTF. Here the CDR3 DNA reads TGTGCCAGCAGTGGTGACAGCGCTAACTATGGCTACACCTTC.

The rearrangement uses TRBV27 and TRBJ1-3, with D maybe TRBD1 (5 bases). The CDR3 totals 15 residues. The germline V gene encodes CDR1 MNHEY and CDR2 SMNVEV (reference sequence). V was shortened by 3 bases and J by 3 bases, with 12 bases between the two germline ends. CDR3 bases: TGTGCCAGCAGTTTGGGGGGAGTTGGTGGAAACACCATATATTTT. Translated, it gives CASSLGGVGGNTIYF.

This clone has only a few counts. The junction differs from germline at one of its ends, possibly a read error. The chain couples TRBV7-9 to TRBJ2-7, with 9 bases matching TRBD1. The CDR3 sequence is 11 residues long. CDR1 is SEHNR and CDR2 is FQNEAQ in the germline V gene (reference sequence). In DNA form, the CDR3 reads TGTGCCAGCAGCGACCCGGGACAGGGAGACTTC. It translates to CASSDPGQGDF.

The chain carries TRBV10-3 and TRBJ1-5; the D gene is possibly TRBD1 (6 bases). Trimming left V 6 bases short and J 1 base short, with 10 bases between. CDR1 ENHRY and CDR2 SYGVKD come from the germline V gene. CDR3 size: 14 residues. CDR3 in DNA: TGTGCCATCAGCGTACAGGGAAGCAATCAGCCCCAGCATTTT. The encoded protein is CAISVQGSNQPQHF.

The chain carries TRBV6-1 and TRBJ1-1; 10 positions match TRBD1. V shed 6 bases and J 4 bases; nucleotides not matched to a gene: 8. The CDR3 runs to 15 residues. Germline V gene lookup returns CDR1 MNHNS and CDR2 SASEGT. The CDR3 region has the DNA TGTGCCAGCAGCGAGCCCTGGGACAGGGGCACTGAAGCTTTCTTT. It is translated as CASSEPWDRGTEAFF.

V usage is TRBV19 and J usage is TRBJ2-7, with TRBD1 matching 8 bases. This CDR3 spans 15 amino acids. CDR1 is LNHDA, CDR2 SQIVND, per germline (reference sequence). V lost 4 bases, J lost 0 bases, and 5 bases stayed unmatched. CDR3 bases: TGTGCCAGTAGTAAGAGGGACAGGAGCTCCTACGAGCAGTACTTC. Its translation is CASSKRDRSSYEQYF. The full variable domain, completed using reference TRBV19 and TRBJ2-7, is DGGITQSPKYLFRKEGQNVTLSCEQNLNHDAMYWYRQDPGQGLRLIYYSQIVNDFQKGDIAEGYSVSREKKESFPLTVTSAQKNPTAFYLCASSKRDRSSYEQYFGPGTRLTVT.

The rearrangement uses TRBV5-4 and TRBJ1-5; D is unresolved. The CDR3 runs 14 residues. Per the germline V gene, CDR1 is SGHNT and CDR2 is YYREEE (reference sequence). Trimming took 3 bases from V and 2 from J, leaving 9 bases between them. The CDR3 protein is CASSSGAGNQPQHF. DNA of the CDR3: TGTGCCAGCAGCTCAGGAGCCGGCAATCAGCCCCAGCATTTT.

The J gene is TRBJ1-2, the V gene TRBV6-5; D gene ambiguous. This CDR3 region has 14 residues. The V gene's germline CDR1 is MNHEY and CDR2 SVGAGI. Between the trimmed V and J ends, which lost 0 bases and 4 bases, there was a span of 9 bases. CDR3 coding DNA: TGTGCCAGCAGTTACTCAAGGGAAGGCTATGGCTACACCTTC. Translating gives CASSYSREGYGYTF.

This clone has just a few counts. CDR3 protein: CASSEWVGSGNTIYF. CDR3 sequence (DNA): TGTGCCAGCAGTGAATGGGTGGGCTCTGGAAACACCATATATTTT. This chain connects TRBV6-1 to TRBJ1-3; D uncertain. Germline-derived CDR1 and CDR2 are MNHNS and SASEGT. The germline V and J ends were trimmed by 2 bases and 0 bases, with 8 bases remaining between them. The length of the CDR3 is 15 residues.

This clone was seen just once. The CDR3 DNA is TGTGCCAGCTCCCTATCAGAGGCCTATGGCTACACCTTC. It encodes CASSLSEAYGYTF. This chain joins TRBV18 and TRBJ1-2, with D uncertain. Looked up from germline, CDR1 is KGHSH and CDR2 is LQKENI. This CDR3 has 13 residues. With 6 bases removed from V and 4 bases from J, the gap between germline ends came to 12 bases.

The CDR3 DNA sequence: TGTGCCAGCAGCTCCCGGGACACCGACAACTATGGCTACACCTTC. Protein sequence: CASSSRDTDNYGYTF. This rearrangement joins TRBV7-8 to TRBJ1-2; TRBD1 is a possible D gene (6 bases). CDR1 SGHVS and CDR2 FQNEAQ come from the germline V gene. CDR3 length: 15 amino acids. Trimming removed 4 bases at V and 2 bases at J, with 14 bases between.

As concerns this clone: The junction departs from germline at one end; a sequencing error may be responsible. The chain combines TRBV28 with TRBJ2-7; a weak D match, TRBD1 (6 bases). There are 12 residues in the CDR3. The V gene's germline CDR1 is MDHEN and CDR2 SYDVKM. CDR3 protein: CASSLSRQVPAF. CDR3 nucleotides: TGTGCCAGCAGTTTATCCCGACAGGTTCCCGCCTTC.

The chain uses TRBV9 and TRBJ2-1; D perhaps matches TRBD1 (5 bases). Germline CDR1 is SGDLS and CDR2 is YYNGEE. This CDR3 comprises 16 residues. The V end lost 7 bases, the J end lost 2 bases, and 19 bases lay between the germline ends. For the CDR3, the DNA is TGTGCCAGCTCATCTCCAAGGGGATTGGCCTACAATGAGCAGTTCTTC. Translated, it gives CASSSPRGLAYNEQFF.

This clone qualifies as medium-sized. This chain joins TRBV19 and TRBJ1-1; no clear D gene. The germline V gene encodes CDR1 LNHDA and CDR2 SQIVND (reference sequence). Trimming removed 5 bases from V and 3 bases from J, with 10 bases in between. This CDR3 spans 13 amino acids. The CDR3 spells CASSAEGYTEAFF. As DNA, the CDR3 is TGTGCCAGTAGTGCGGAGGGTTACACTGAAGCTTTCTTT.

Only a few counts were recorded for this clone. The J gene is TRBJ2-7, the V gene TRBV6-1, with D possibly TRBD1 on 5 matching bases. Deletions cut 5 bases from V and 7 bases from J, with 21 bases between. CDR1 and CDR2 from the germline V gene are MNHNS and SASEGT. This CDR3 region has 15 residues. The DNA for the CDR3 is TGTGCCAGCAGTACAGACAGATCTCGGGCGGAAGAGCAGTACTTC. Its translation: CASSTDRSRAEEQYF.

The chain combines TRBV27 with TRBJ2-7; D may be TRBD1 (6 bases). Per germline, CDR1 MNHEY and CDR2 SMNVEV (reference sequence). This CDR3 contains 13 residues. Between the trimmed V and J ends, which lost 2 bases and 5 bases, there was a span of 10 bases. The CDR3 nucleotides are TGTGCCAGCAGTTTACAGGGGTCCCACGAGCAGTACTTC. Protein: CASSLQGSHEQYF.

The V and J genes are TRBV6-6 and TRBJ2-5, with 8 bases identical to TRBD1. CDR3 length: 13 residues. J gave up 2 bases and V 5 bases, and 1 base lay outside the gene matches. Germline CDR1 MNHNY, CDR2 SVGAGI (reference sequence). DNA of the CDR3: TGTGCCAGCAGTCGGACAGGGCAAGAGACCCAGTACTTC. It yields the protein CASSRTGQETQYF.

This clone was counted a few times. The genes are TRBV11-2 and TRBJ2-1; 8 bases agree with TRBD1. CDR3 length: 11 residues. Losses at the gene ends were 11 bases for V and 6 bases for J; bases not matched to a gene: 3. Germline values: CDR1 SGHAT, CDR2 FQNNGV. In nucleotides, the CDR3 is TGTGCCTCGGGACAGGTCAATGAGCAGTTCTTC. It yields the protein CASGQVNEQFF.

V usage is TRBV7-3 and J usage is TRBJ2-7; 8 nucleotides agree with TRBD2. This CDR3 is 14 amino acids long. From germline, CDR1 is SGHTA and CDR2 FQGTGA. The J segment lost 4 bases and the V segment lost 2 bases, leaving 4 bases of the junction unmatched. The CDR3 DNA reads as TGTGCCAGCAGCTTAGGAGCGGGAGCTTACGAGCAGTACTTC. Protein: CASSLGAGAYEQYF.

This clone was counted only a few times. This chain uses TRBV28 with TRBJ1-5; tentatively, D is TRBD1 (6 bases). With 7 bases removed from V and 4 bases from J, the gap between germline ends came to 14 bases. The CDR3 sequence is 14 residues long. Germline CDR1 is MDHEN and CDR2 is SYDVKM. The CDR3 nucleotides are TGTGCCAGCACCCTGACAGGCGGGAATCAGCCCCAGCATTTT. It encodes CASTLTGGNQPQHF.

This sequence joins TRBV19 and TRBJ1-1; weak D call: TRBD1 (5 bases). The CDR3 consists of 14 residues. In germline, CDR1 is LNHDA, CDR2 SQIVND (reference sequence). V was trimmed by 3 bases and J by 6 bases, leaving 14 bases between them. In nucleotides, the CDR3 is TGTGCCAGTAGTATGCAGGGACGGGTTTCTGAAGCTTTCTTT. Translating gives CASSMQGRVSEAFF.